This TCR beta chain emerged from a study of CD8 T cells in ankylosing spondylitis. This clonotype was recorded a few times. Its antigen is currently unknown. Generation of TCR beta libraries employed quantitative 5'-RACE incorporating molecular barcodes. MiXCR was run by TCRdb on the 5' RACE reads, yielding one entry per CDR3 protein. The data hold about 300,000 distinct CDR3 sequences, with less than 25% observed a single time. The study, taken as a whole, reports: The study looked at matched synovial fluid samples from ankylosing spondylitis patients. Disease-linked clones were reported to be significantly enriched there. Clones linked to the disease showed a CD8+ phenotype. They occurred at relatively low frequencies in peripheral blood. Seven to nine highly homologous variants formed a TCR beta motif that appeared characteristic of ankylosing spondylitis blood.

This CDR3 has 13 amino acids. Trimming pared 5 bases from V and 7 bases from J, leaving 15 bases between. Germline V gene lookup returns CDR1 MNHEY and CDR2 SVGEGT. The chain employs TRBV6-2 or TRBV6-3 and TRBJ2-7; D is possibly TRBD2 (6 bases). This TCR was recovered from a female donor with ankylosing spondylitis or in good health (not recorded which). The sample was blood, either unsorted or a sorted T cell fraction (not recorded which). The CDR3 protein is CASSPTGGEEQYF. The CDR3 coding sequence is TGTGCCAGCAGTCCAACAGGAGGGGAAGAGCAGTACTTC.